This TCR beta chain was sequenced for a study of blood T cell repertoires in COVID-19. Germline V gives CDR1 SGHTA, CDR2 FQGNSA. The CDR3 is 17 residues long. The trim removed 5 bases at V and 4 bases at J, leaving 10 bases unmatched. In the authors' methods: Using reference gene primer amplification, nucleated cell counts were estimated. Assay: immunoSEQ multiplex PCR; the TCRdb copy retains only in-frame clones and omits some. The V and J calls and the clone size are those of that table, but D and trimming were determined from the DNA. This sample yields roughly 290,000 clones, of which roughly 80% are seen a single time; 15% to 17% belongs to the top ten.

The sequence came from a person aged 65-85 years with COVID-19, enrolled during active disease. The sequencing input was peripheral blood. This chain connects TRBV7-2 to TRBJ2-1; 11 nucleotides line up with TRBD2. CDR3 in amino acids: CASSRYPSGGMYNEQFF. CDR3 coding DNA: TGTGCCAGCAGCCGCTACCCTAGCGGGGGGATGTACAATGAGCAGTTCTTC.